What follows describes a single T cell receptor (beta chain). What it binds is not known. CDR1 and CDR2 (germline): WSHSY, SAAADI. With 3 bases removed from V and 2 bases from J, the gap between germline ends came to 14 bases. The CDR3 runs to 15 residues. One entry per CDR3 protein, called by TCRdb with MiXCR from the reads. The table includes about 230,000 distinct CDR3 sequences, 22% detected once. The record originates from a study of T cell repertoires in cytomegalovirus infection. The overall study: Public TCR beta signatures were indicative of both CMV infection and a matching HLA type.

Study-level results: Totalled public TCR beta family frequency picked out people who carried CMV plus the relevant HLA.

What was sequenced was CD8+ T cells from PBMCs. The chain links TRBV10-2 to TRBJ2-7; a possible D gene is TRBD1 (5 bases). The TCR originated in a human donor in good health (CMV status not recorded). Some clones in this sample may be carry-over from other donors' samples. The CDR3 DNA reads as TGCGCCAGCAGTGATCCCCAGGGCTGGACCTACGAGCAGTACTTC. Its protein is CASSDPQGWTYEQYF.